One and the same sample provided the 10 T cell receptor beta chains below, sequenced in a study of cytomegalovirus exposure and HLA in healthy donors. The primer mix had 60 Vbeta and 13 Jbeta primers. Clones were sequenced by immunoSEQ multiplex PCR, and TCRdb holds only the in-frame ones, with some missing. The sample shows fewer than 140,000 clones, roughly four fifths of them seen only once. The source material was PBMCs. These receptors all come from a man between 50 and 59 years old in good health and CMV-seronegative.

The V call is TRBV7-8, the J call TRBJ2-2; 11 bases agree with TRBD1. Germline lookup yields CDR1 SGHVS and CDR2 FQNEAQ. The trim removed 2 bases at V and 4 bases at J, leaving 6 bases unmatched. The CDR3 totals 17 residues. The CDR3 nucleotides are TGTGCCAGCAGCTTAACCGCCGGGACAGGGGGCACCGGGGAGCTGTTTTTT. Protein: CASSLTAGTGGTGELFF.

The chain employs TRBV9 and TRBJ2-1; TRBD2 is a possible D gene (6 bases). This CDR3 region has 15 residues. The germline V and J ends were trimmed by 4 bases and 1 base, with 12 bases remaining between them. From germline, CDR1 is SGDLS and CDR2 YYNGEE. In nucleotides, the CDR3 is TGTGCCAGCAGCCCCGGGACTCTTTCCTACAATGAGCAGTTCTTC. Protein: CASSPGTLSYNEQFF.

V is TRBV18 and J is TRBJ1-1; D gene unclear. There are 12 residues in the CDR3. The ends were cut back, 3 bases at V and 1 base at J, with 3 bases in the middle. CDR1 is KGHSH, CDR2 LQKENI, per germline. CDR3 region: CASSPRNTEAFF. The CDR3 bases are TGTGCCAGCTCACCCAGGAACACTGAAGCTTTCTTT. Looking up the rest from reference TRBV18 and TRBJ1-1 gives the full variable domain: NAGVMQNPRHLVRRRGQEARLRCSPMKGHSHVYWYRQLPEEGLKFMVYLQKENIIDESGMPKERFSAEFPKEGPSILRIQQVVRGDSAAYFCASSPRNTEAFFGQGTRLTVV.

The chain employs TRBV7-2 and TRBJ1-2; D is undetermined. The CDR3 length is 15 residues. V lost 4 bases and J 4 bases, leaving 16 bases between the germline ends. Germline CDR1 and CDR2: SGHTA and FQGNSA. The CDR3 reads CASSSESILSYGYTF. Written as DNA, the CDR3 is TGTGCCAGCAGCTCCGAGTCGATTCTGAGCTATGGCTACACCTTC.

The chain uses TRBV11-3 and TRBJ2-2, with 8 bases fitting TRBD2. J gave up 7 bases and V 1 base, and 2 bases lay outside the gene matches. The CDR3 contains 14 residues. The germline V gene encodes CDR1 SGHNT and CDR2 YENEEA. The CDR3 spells CASSLAGGIGELFF. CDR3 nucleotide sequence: TGTGCCAGCAGCTTAGCGGGGGGGATCGGGGAGCTGTTTTTT.

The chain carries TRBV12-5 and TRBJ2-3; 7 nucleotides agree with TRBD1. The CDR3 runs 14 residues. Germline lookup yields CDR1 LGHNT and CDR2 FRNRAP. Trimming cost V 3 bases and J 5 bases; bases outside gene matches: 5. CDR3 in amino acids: CASGLSSGGDTQYF. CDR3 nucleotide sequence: TGTGCTAGTGGTTTATCGTCAGGGGGAGATACGCAGTATTTT.

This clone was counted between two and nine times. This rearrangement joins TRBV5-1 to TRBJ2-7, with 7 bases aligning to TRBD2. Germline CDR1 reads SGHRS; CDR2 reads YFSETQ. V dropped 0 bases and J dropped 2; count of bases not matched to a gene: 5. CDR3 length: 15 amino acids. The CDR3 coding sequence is TGCGCCAGCAGCTTGGTGCTAGCGGAAGCCTACGAGCAGTACTTC. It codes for CASSLVLAEAYEQYF.

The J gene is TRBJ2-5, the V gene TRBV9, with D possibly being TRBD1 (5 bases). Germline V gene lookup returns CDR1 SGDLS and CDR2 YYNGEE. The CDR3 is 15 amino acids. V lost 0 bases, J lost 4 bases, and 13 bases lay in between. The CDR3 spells CASSVGGQGRETQYF. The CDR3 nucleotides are TGTGCCAGCAGCGTAGGGGGTCAGGGTAGAGAGACCCAGTACTTC.

In DNA form, the CDR3 reads TGTGCCAGCTCACTCCAGGGGCGAGAGACCCAGTACTTC. Translation: CASSLQGRETQYF. The chain couples TRBV18 to TRBJ2-5, with D perhaps TRBD1 (6 bases). V was trimmed by 4 bases and J by 4 bases, leaving 10 bases between them. Per germline, CDR1 KGHSH and CDR2 LQKENI. CDR3 size: 13 residues. Filled out from reference TRBV18 and TRBJ2-5, the complete variable domain reads NAGVMQNPRHLVRRRGQEARLRCSPMKGHSHVYWYRQLPEEGLKFMVYLQKENIIDESGMPKERFSAEFPKEGPSILRIQQVVRGDSAAYFCASSLQGRETQYFGPGTRLLVL.

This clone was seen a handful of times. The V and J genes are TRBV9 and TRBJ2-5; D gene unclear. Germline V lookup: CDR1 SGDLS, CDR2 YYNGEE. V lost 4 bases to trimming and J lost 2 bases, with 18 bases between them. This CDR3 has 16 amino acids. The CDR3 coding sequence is TGTGCCAGCAGCCCCTATCCCGCCGAGTCACAAGAGACCCAGTACTTC. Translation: CASSPYPAESQETQYF.